The present T cell receptor beta chain was sequenced within a study of T cell responses to AZD1222 COVID-19 vaccine. The germline V gene has CDR1 SNHLY and CDR2 FYNNEI. V lost 6 bases to trimming and J lost 2 bases; unmatched junction nucleotides: 7. This CDR3 has 15 amino acids. Only in-frame clones appear in the TCRdb table, and some are missing; sequencing was by immunoSEQ multiplex PCR. The sample has approximately 210,000 clones, roughly 94% seen once. The TCR originated in an adult who received the MenACWY meningococcal vaccine as a control. Sample: peripheral blood, taken 28 days after the second dose of the MenACWY control vaccine. The J gene is TRBJ2-3, the V gene TRBV2; 8 bases map to TRBD2. The CDR3 coding sequence is TGTGCCAGCAGATCTAGGCGGGGGGACACAGATACGCAGTATTTT. This codes for CASRSRRGDTDTQYF.